This entry features one T cell receptor (beta chain) sequence. Its antigen is currently unknown. These data are taken from a study of T cells after yellow fever vaccination. About the research overall: SMART-Seq v4 Ultra Low Input prepared libraries from low-cell fractions.

TCRdb recomputed calls from the 5' RACE reads with MiXCR, one row per CDR3 protein. The sample shows about 550,000 distinct CDR3 sequences, 19% of them seen only once. General study results and limits: Weaker, the secondary response peaked sooner, at day 5 versus 15.

V lost 5 bases, J lost 7 bases, and 13 bases stayed unmatched. The length of the CDR3 is 16 residues. Germline V gene sequence: CDR1 MNHNS, CDR2 SASEGT. The input for sequencing was PBMCs, taken 15 days after the yellow fever booster vaccination. The TCR comes from a man aged 30 to 39 who received the YFV17D yellow fever vaccine. The chain joins TRBV6-1 to TRBJ2-5; 10 bases line up with TRBD2. Here the CDR3 reads CASSLRTSGEVGTQYF. The CDR3 region has the DNA TGTGCCAGCAGTCTCAGGACTAGCGGCGAGGTCGGGACCCAGTACTTC.